These 20 T cell receptor beta chains share one sample of origin, sequenced in a study of Tregs in tolerant kidney transplant recipients. TCRdb's copy holds only in-frame clones and misses some; the assay was immunoSEQ multiplex PCR. The specimen's table records about 14,000 clones. Related graft donors supplied nonmyeloablative bone marrow transplants, and mixed chimerism was transient. This specimen consisted of CD8+ T cells from blood (PBMCs), obtained 6 months after the transplant. The receptor source for this set is a human patient who received a combined kidney and bone marrow transplant. The graft donor may be the source of some T cells.

Details on this clone: The CDR3 is cut off 3 residues early in the read; its end comes from the germline J gene. The J gene is TRBJ2-7, the V gene TRBV13; D is perhaps TRBD2 (5 bases). CDR3 length equals 14 residues. Germline CDR1 PRHDT, CDR2 FYEKMQ (reference sequence). V was shortened by 4 bases and J by 4 bases, with 14 bases between the two germline ends. The sequenced part of the CDR3 DNA is TGTGCCAGCAGCTCCCCTCAGGAGGATTACGAG. It encodes CASSSPQEDYE. From start to end, the CDR3 is CASSSPQEDYEQYF. The full variable domain, rest sourced from reference TRBV13 and TRBJ2-7, is AAGVIQSPRHLIKEKRETATLKCYPIPRHDTVYWYQQGPGQDPQFLISFYEKMQSDKGSIPDRFSAQQFSDYHSELNMSSLELGDSALYFCASSSPQEDYEQYFGPGTRLTVT.

CDR3 amino acids: CSARDYSQGGYGYTF. The sequenced part of the CDR3 DNA is TGCAGTGCTAGAGACTACTCGCAAGGGGGCTATGGC. The chain links TRBV20-1 to TRBJ1-2; TRBD1 is a possible D gene (6 bases). The read ends 3 residues shy of where the CDR3 ends; the end is completed using the germline J gene. The CDR3 covers 15 residues. Germline V gene sequence: CDR1 DFQATT, CDR2 SNEGSKA (reference sequence). The ends were cut back, 0 bases at V and 4 bases at J, with 15 bases in the middle.

A remark on this clone: Read coverage stops 3 residues before the CDR3 terminus; the germline J gene supplies the remainder. The chain joins TRBV13 to TRBJ2-7; 7 positions match TRBD1. After removal of 6 bases from V and 2 bases from J, the junction contained 7 bases not matched to a gene. This CDR3 has 14 amino acids. Germline V gene sequence: CDR1 PRHDT, CDR2 FYEKMQ (reference sequence). The CDR3: CASRQTGTAYEQYF. The DNA read from the CDR3 is TGTGCCAGCAGACAAACAGGGACAGCCTACGAG.

Comments on this clone: From the germline J gene comes the end of the CDR3, since the read stops 3 residues before it. The chain joins TRBV7-6 to TRBJ1-4, with TRBD1 matching over 8 bases. The length of the CDR3 is 14 residues. Germline V gene data show CDR1 as SGHVS and CDR2 as FNYEAQ. Trimming removed 5 bases from V and 4 bases from J; junction bases left unmatched: 3. The CDR3 DNA, read in part, is TGTGCCAGCAGCAGACAGGGGCTTAATGAAAAA. This encodes CASSRQGLNEK. The whole CDR3 is CASSRQGLNEKLFF.

Concerning this clone: Read data end 3 residues before the CDR3 end; the end is taken from the germline J gene. The chain couples TRBV6-1 to TRBJ1-1, with TRBD1 as a possible D gene (6 bases). This CDR3 region has 17 residues. Germline values: CDR1 MNHNS, CDR2 SASEGT. V shed 2 bases and J shed 4 bases, with 20 bases lying between them. CDR3 loop: CASSEPPHREGITEAFF. Incomplete CDR3 DNA: TGTGCCAGCAGTGAACCGCCCCACAGGGAGGGGATCACTGAA.

A word on this clone: The CDR3 goes on 3 residues after the read ends, and that part is filled in from the germline J gene. This rearrangement joins TRBV7-9 to TRBJ1-4; D is perhaps TRBD1 (5 bases). The CDR3 totals 13 residues. Germline V gene data show CDR1 as SEHNR and CDR2 as FQNEAQ (reference sequence). V gave up 6 bases and J gave up 8 bases, with 13 bases separating them. Incomplete CDR3 DNA: TGTGCCAGCAGGCTAGACAGTTGGGAAAAA. Its protein product is CASRLDSWEK. The full-length CDR3 reads as CASRLDSWEKLFF.

A remark on this clone: The germline gene is not matched at one end of the junction; a read error may be the cause. Coverage ceases 3 residues before the CDR3 finishes, and the germline J gene fills in the end. V gene TRBV7-2 combines with J gene TRBJ2-1, with 9 bases aligning to TRBD1. The CDR3 runs 15 residues. The germline V gene has CDR1 SGHTA and CDR2 FQGNSA. CDR3 protein: CAGSRTGGAYNEQFF. The DNA read from the CDR3 is TGTGCCGGCAGCCGCACAGGGGGCGCCTACAATGAG.

This clone is classed as large by frequency. The CDR3 is cut off 3 residues early in the read; its end comes from the germline J gene. This chain links TRBV20-1 with TRBJ2-3, with a weak D call TRBD2 (6 bases). The ends were cut back, 3 bases at V and 6 bases at J, with 19 bases in the middle. The germline V gene encodes CDR1 DFQATT and CDR2 SNEGSKA (reference sequence). CDR3 length: 15 residues. CDR3 DNA, as far as it was read: TGCAGTGCTAGTGGGCCAGGGAGGTCATCCGATACG. Amino acids: CSASGPGRSSDT. The complete CDR3 reads CSASGPGRSSDTQYF.

A remark on this clone: The read ends 3 residues shy of where the CDR3 ends; the end is completed using the germline J gene. The genes are TRBV19 and TRBJ1-1; 10 bases line up with TRBD1. V trimming: 8 bases; J trimming: 4 bases; junction bases outside the gene matches: 13. Per germline, CDR1 LNHDA and CDR2 SQIVND (reference sequence). The CDR3 contains 16 residues. CDR3 sequence: CASSFRDRGGITEAFF. The CDR3 DNA, read in part, is TGTGCCAGTTCATTCCGGGACAGGGGCGGAATCACTGAA.

Concerning this clone: With the read ending 3 residues before the CDR3 end, the germline J gene is used to fill in that end. The chain combines TRBV5-1 with TRBJ1-2; D perhaps matches TRBD1 (6 bases). The CDR3 covers 15 residues. V dropped 4 bases and J dropped 2 bases, with 15 bases sitting between them. CDR1 and CDR2 from the germline V gene are SGHRS and YFSETQ. The CDR3 is CASSPFRGSNYGYTF. The CDR3 DNA, read in part, is TGCGCCAGCAGCCCGTTCAGGGGATCCAACTATGGC.

On this clone: The observed sequence ends 3 residues before the CDR3 terminus, with the missing tail filled in from the germline J gene. The V and J genes are TRBV7-9 and TRBJ2-7, with D possibly being TRBD1 (6 bases). The CDR3 is 14 residues long. Per germline, CDR1 SEHNR and CDR2 FQNEAQ (reference sequence). V was clipped by 0 bases and J by 2 bases, with 8 bases between them. The sequenced CDR3 bases are TGTGCCAGCAGCTTAGCGGGGGCCGCCTACGAG. It is translated as CASSLAGAAYE. The full CDR3 reads CASSLAGAAYEQYF.

Details on this clone: The observed sequence ends 3 residues before the CDR3 terminus, with the missing tail filled in from the germline J gene. J is TRBJ2-7 and V is TRBV29-1; tentative D call: TRBD1 (6 bases). CDR3 length: 13 amino acids. V lost 4 bases, J lost 1 base, and 11 bases lay in between. From germline, CDR1 is SQVTM and CDR2 ANQGSEA. The CDR3 protein is CSVARGGSYEQYF. The sequenced part of the CDR3 DNA is TGCAGCGTTGCCAGGGGCGGGTCCTACGAG.

On this clone: The read gets to within 3 residues of the CDR3 end, and the germline J gene fills in the rest. The chain links TRBV7-6 to TRBJ1-2; 8 bases fit TRBD1. The CDR3 spans 14 residues. Per the germline V gene, CDR1 is SGHVS and CDR2 is FNYEAQ. The chain's CDR3 is CASTDRGCTDTYTF. The sequenced CDR3 bases are TGTGCCAGCACAGACAGGGGTTGCACAGATACC.

About this clone itself: The read ends 3 residues early relative to the CDR3; the germline J gene fills the gap. The genes are TRBV9 and TRBJ2-3; TRBD2 might be the D (5 bases). The CDR3 loop spans 15 amino acids. CDR1 is SGDLS, CDR2 YYNGEE, per germline. Trimming removed 0 bases at V and 0 bases at J, with 8 bases between. Incomplete CDR3 DNA: TGTGCCAGCAGCGTAGAGGGCGGGAGCACAGATACG. It translates to CASSVEGGSTDT. In full, the CDR3 reads CASSVEGGSTDTQYF.

The covered CDR3 bases are TGTGCCAGCAGCTTAGACCCGGTGAACACCGGGGAG. Encoded protein: CASSLDPVNTGE. The whole CDR3 protein reads CASSLDPVNTGELFF. The V call is TRBV7-9, the J call TRBJ2-2; no firm D call. The read ends 3 residues early relative to the CDR3; the germline J gene fills the gap. The CDR3 spans 15 residues. The germline gives CDR1 SEHNR, CDR2 FQNEAQ (reference sequence). Trimming pared 1 base from V and 1 base from J, leaving 7 bases between.

For this clone: The CDR3 end lies 3 residues beyond the end of the read and is filled in from the germline J gene. The chain employs TRBV2 and TRBJ1-6, with 9 bases fitting TRBD1. Germline CDR1 is SNHLY and CDR2 is FYNNEI. The length of the CDR3 is 12 residues. Unmatched junction bases numbered 6, after V lost 10 bases and J lost 11 bases. This chain's CDR3 is CANGQGRTPLHF. CDR3 DNA (partial): TGTGCCAACGGACAGGGGCGGACACCC.

As concerns this clone: The read stops 3 residues short of the end of the CDR3; the missing end is completed from the germline J gene. The chain has TRBV20-1 and TRBJ2-7; D unresolved. V was shortened by 3 bases and J by 4 bases, with 7 bases between the two germline ends. Germline V gene data show CDR1 as DFQATT and CDR2 as SNEGSKA (reference sequence). The length of the CDR3 is 11 residues. The CDR3 bases that were read are TGCAGTGCTAGTCTAGAGTACGAG. This sequence encodes CSASLEYE. The complete CDR3 sequence is CSASLEYEQYF.

About this clone itself: The read falls 3 residues short of the CDR3 end, and the missing part is taken from the germline J gene. V and J are TRBV4-1 and TRBJ2-1; 11 nucleotides agree with TRBD2. Trimming took 0 bases from V and 5 from J; bases not matched to a gene: 6. The germline CDR1 and CDR2 sequences are MGHRA and YSYEKL. This CDR3 contains 17 residues. The sequenced part of the CDR3 DNA is TGCGCCAGCAGCCAAGATCTGGGACTAGCGGCCCACAATGAG. It translates to CASSQDLGLAAHNE. In full, the CDR3 is CASSQDLGLAAHNEQFF.

As for this clone: Sequencing ends 3 residues short of the CDR3 end; the germline J gene provides the rest. The chain links TRBV7-9 to TRBJ2-7; TRBD1 might be the D (5 bases). V was trimmed by 5 bases and J by 0 bases, leaving 14 bases between them. The length of the CDR3 is 15 residues. CDR1 and CDR2 from the germline V gene are SEHNR and FQNEAQ (reference sequence). The CDR3 bases that were read are TGTGCCAGCAGCGACTGGCAGGGCTTCTCCTACGAG. Its translation: CASSDWQGFSYE. The whole CDR3 protein reads CASSDWQGFSYEQYF.

As for this clone: The read comes to an end 3 residues before the CDR3 does, leaving the germline J gene to fill in the end. The chain recombines TRBV7-9 with TRBJ2-1; D ambiguous. Germline CDR1 is SEHNR and CDR2 is FQNEAQ (reference sequence). This CDR3 region has 12 residues. Between the trimmed V and J ends, which lost 5 bases and 7 bases, there was a span of 9 bases. The CDR3: CASSRLVNEQFF. CDR3 DNA (partial): TGTGCCAGCAGCAGACTGGTGAATGAG.